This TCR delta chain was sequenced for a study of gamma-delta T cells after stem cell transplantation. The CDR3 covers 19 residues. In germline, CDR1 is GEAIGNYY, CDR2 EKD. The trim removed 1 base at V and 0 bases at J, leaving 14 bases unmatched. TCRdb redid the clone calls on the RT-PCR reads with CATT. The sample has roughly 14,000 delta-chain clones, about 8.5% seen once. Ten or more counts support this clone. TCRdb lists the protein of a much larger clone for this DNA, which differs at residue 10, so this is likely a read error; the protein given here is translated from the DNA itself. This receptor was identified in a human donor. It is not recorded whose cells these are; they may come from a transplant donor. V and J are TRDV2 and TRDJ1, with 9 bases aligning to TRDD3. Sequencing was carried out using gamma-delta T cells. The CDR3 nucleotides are TGTGCCTGTGACACACTAACTGGGGGAGCTCCATCGTACACCGATAAACTCATCTTT. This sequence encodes CACDTLTGGAPSYTDKLIF.